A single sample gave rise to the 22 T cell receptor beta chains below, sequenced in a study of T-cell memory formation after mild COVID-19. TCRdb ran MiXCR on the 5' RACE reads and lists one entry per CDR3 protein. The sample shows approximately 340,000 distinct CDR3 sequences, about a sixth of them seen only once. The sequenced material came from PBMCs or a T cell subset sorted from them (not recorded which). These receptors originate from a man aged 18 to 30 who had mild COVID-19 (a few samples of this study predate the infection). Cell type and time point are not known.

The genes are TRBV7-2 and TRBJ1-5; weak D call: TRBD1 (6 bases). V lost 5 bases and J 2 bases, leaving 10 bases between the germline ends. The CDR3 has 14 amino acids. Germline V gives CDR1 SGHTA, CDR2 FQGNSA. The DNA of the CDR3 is TGTGCCAGCAGCCCGGACAGCCGCAATCAGCCCCAGCATTTT. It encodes CASSPDSRNQPQHF. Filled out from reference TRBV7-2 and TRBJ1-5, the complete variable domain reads GAGVSQSPSNKVTEKGKDVELRCDPISGHTALYWYRQSLGQGLEFLIYFQGNSAPDKSGLPSDRFSAERTGGSVSTLTIQRTQQEDSAVYLCASSPDSRNQPQHFGDGTRLSIL.

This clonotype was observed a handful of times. The CDR3 bases are TGTGCCAGCACCGTTACACCAACCGGGGAGCTGTTTTTT. Amino acids: CASTVTPTGELFF. The chain is built from TRBV7-2 and TRBJ2-2, with unresolved D. This CDR3 region has 13 residues. From germline, CDR1 is SGHTA and CDR2 FQGNSA. V was cut by 7 bases and J by 5 bases, with 11 bases left in between.

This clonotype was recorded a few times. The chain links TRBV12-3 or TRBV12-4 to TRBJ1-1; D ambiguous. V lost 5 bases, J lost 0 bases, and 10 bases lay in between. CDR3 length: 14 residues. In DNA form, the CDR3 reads TGTGCCAGCAGTGGCCAACAGATGAACACTGAAGCTTTCTTT. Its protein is CASSGQQMNTEAFF.

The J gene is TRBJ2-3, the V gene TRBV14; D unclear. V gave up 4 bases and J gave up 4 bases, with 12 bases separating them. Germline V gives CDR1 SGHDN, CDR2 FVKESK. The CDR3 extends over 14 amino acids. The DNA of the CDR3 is TGTGCCAGCAGCCTGCTCTTCCGAGCAGATACGCAGTATTTT. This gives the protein CASSLLFRADTQYF.

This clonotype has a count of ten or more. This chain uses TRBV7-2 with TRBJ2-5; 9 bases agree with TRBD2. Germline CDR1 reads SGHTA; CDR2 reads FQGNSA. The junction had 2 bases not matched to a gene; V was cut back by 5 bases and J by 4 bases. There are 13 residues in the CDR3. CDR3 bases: TGTGCCAGCAGCGCGCGGGGGGGAGAGACCCAGTACTTC. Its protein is CASSARGGETQYF.

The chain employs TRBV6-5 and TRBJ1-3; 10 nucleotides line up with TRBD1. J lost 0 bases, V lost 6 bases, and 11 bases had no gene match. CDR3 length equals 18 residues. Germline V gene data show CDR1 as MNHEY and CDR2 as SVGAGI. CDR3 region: CASRRRDRGLLSGNTIYF. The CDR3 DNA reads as TGTGCCAGCAGACGCCGGGACAGGGGTCTCCTCTCTGGAAACACCATATATTTT.

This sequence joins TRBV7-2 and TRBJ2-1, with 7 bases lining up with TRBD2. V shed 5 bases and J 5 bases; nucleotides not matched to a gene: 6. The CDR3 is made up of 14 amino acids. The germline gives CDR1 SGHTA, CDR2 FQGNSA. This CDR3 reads CASSPGGGNNEQFF. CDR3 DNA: TGTGCCAGCAGCCCCGGGGGAGGGAACAATGAGCAGTTCTTC.

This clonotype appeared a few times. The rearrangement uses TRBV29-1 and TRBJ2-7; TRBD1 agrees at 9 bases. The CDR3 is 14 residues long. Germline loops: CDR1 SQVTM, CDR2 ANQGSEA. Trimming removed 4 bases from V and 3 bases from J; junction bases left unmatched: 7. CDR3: CSVAGGQGNYEQYF. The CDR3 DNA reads TGCAGCGTTGCGGGGGGACAGGGCAACTACGAGCAGTACTTC.

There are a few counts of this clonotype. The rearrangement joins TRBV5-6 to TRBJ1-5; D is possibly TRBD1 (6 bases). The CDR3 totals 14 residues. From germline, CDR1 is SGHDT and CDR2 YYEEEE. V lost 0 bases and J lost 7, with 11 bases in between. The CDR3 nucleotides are TGTGCCAGCAGCTTGGACAGGGTATGGCAGCCCCAGCATTTT. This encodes CASSLDRVWQPQHF. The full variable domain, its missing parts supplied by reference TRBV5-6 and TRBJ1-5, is DAGVTQSPTHLIKTRGQQVTLRCSPKSGHDTVSWYQQALGQGPQFIFQYYEEEERQRGNFPDRFSGHQFPNYSSELNVNALLLGDSALYLCASSLDRVWQPQHFGDGTRLSIL.

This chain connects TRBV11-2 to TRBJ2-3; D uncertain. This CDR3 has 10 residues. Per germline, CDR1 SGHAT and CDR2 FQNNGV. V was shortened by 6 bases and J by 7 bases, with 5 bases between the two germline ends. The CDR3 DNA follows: TGTGCCAGCAGGCAGAATACGCAGTATTTT. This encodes CASRQNTQYF.

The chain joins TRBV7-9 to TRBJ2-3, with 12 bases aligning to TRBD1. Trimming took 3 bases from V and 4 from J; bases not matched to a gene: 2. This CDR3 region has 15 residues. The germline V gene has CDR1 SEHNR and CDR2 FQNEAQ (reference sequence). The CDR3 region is CASSFGTGGADTQYF. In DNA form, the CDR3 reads TGTGCCAGCAGCTTCGGGACAGGGGGCGCAGATACGCAGTATTTT.

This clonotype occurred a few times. The CDR3 DNA sequence: TGTGCCAGCAGCCAACAACTTACCGGGACCGTCAATCAGCCCCAGCATTTT. As protein: CASSQQLTGTVNQPQHF. This chain joins TRBV4-2 and TRBJ1-5; tentatively, D is TRBD1 (5 bases). The CDR3 sequence is 17 residues long. The V gene's germline CDR1 is LGHNA and CDR2 YNFKEQ. The germline V and J ends were trimmed by 2 bases and 3 bases, with 17 bases remaining between them.

As DNA, the CDR3 is TGTGCCAGCAGCCCAGGAGGATCTAGCGGGGGGCTCCAAGAGACCCAGTACTTC. Translating it yields CASSPGGSSGGLQETQYF. The chain joins TRBV12-3 or TRBV12-4 to TRBJ2-5; TRBD2 aligns across 11 bases. This CDR3 contains 18 residues. Germline trimming cut 6 bases from V and 1 base from J; bases unmatched to any gene: 13.

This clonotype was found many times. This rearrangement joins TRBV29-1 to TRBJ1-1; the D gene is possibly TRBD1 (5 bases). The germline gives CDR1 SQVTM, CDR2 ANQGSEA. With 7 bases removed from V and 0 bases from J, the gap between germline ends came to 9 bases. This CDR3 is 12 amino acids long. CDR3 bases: TGCAGCGCCGACAGCGTGAACACTGAAGCTTTCTTT. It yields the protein CSADSVNTEAFF.

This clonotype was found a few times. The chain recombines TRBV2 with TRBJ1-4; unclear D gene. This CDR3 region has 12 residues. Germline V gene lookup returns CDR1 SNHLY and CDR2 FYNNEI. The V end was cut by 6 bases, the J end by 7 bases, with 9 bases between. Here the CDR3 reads CASRGWGEKLFF. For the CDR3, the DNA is TGTGCCAGCAGGGGATGGGGTGAAAAACTGTTTTTT.

The chain's CDR3 is CASSPEGGRYNEQFF. CDR3 DNA: TGTGCCAGCAGCCCAGAGGGGGGCCGCTACAATGAGCAGTTCTTC. The chain links TRBV9 to TRBJ2-1; tentatively, D is TRBD1 or TRBD2 (6 bases each). Trimming pared 4 bases from V and 3 bases from J, leaving 14 bases between. The CDR3 is 15 residues long. Germline lookup yields CDR1 SGDLS and CDR2 YYNGEE.

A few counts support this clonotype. CDR3 nucleotide sequence: TGTGCCAGCAGCCGACTAGCGGGGTCACCAGATACGCAGTATTTT. Its translation is CASSRLAGSPDTQYF. V is TRBV7-3 and J is TRBJ2-3; 11 nucleotides align to TRBD2. Losses at the gene ends were 5 bases for V and 4 bases for J; bases not matched to a gene: 5. The germline gives CDR1 SGHTA, CDR2 FQGTGA. CDR3 length: 15 residues. Supplemented by reference TRBV7-3 and TRBJ2-3, the full variable domain reads GAGVSQTPSNKVTEKGKYVELRCDPISGHTALYWYRQSLGQGPEFLIYFQGTGAADDSGLPNDRFFAVRPEGSVSTLKIQRTERGDSAVYLCASSRLAGSPDTQYFGPGTRLTVL.

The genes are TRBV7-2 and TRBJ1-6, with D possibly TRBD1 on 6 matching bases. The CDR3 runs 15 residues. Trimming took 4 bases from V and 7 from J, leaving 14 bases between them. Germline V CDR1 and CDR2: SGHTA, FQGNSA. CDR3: CASSSPDRQNSPLHF. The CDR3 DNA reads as TGTGCCAGCAGCTCCCCGGACAGACAAAATTCACCCCTCCACTTT.

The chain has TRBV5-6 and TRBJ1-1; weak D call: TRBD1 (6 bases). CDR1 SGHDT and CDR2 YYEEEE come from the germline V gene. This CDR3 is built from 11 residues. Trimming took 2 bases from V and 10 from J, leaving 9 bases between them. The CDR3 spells CASSFEGGAFF. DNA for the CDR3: TGTGCCAGCAGCTTCGAGGGGGGAGCTTTCTTT.

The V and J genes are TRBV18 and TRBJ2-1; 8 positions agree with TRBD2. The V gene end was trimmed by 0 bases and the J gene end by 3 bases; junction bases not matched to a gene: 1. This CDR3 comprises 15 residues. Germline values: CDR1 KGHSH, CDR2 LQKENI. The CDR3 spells CASSPPGGGYNEQFF. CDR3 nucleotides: TGTGCCAGCTCACCACCCGGGGGGGGCTACAATGAGCAGTTCTTC.

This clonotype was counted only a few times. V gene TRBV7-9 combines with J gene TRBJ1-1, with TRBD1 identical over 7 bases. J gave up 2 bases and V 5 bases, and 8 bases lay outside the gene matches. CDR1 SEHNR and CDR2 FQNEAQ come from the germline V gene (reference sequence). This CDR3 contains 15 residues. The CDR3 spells CASSTGDSFNTEAFF. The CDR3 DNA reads TGTGCCAGCAGCACCGGGGACAGTTTTAACACTGAAGCTTTCTTT. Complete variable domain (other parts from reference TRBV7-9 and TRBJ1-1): DTGVSQNPRHKITKRGQNVTFRCDPISEHNRLYWYRQTLGQGPEFLTYFQNEAQLEKSRLLSDRFSAERPKGSFSTLEIQRTEQGDSAMYLCASSTGDSFNTEAFFGQGTRLTVV.

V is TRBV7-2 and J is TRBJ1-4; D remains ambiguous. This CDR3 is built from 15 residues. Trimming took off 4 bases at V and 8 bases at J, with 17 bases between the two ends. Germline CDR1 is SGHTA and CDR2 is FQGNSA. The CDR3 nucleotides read TGTGCCAGCAGCTCCGGGCTGGGAGTGGGCGAAAAACTGTTTTTT. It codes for CASSSGLGVGEKLFF.